Below, 32 T cell receptor beta chains from the same sample are listed, as sequenced in a study of blood T cells in healthy people across ages. A second roughly 7 to 12 cycle PCR used barcoded and J-beta primers. MiXCR was run by TCRdb on the 5' RACE reads, yielding one entry per CDR3 protein. The table has just over 1 million distinct CDR3 sequences, 35% to 55% seen once; the top ten hold approximately 20%. Sequenced: blood. The receptors come from a woman aged 60 to 75 in good health.

This clonotype was detected only a few times. The chain recombines TRBV6-6 with TRBJ2-7; 7 nucleotides agree with TRBD1. The CDR3 is 14 residues long. Germline CDR1 is MNHNY and CDR2 is SVGAGI (reference sequence). The V gene end was trimmed by 0 bases and the J gene end by 7 bases; junction bases not matched to a gene: 6. CDR3 residues: CASSYSRQGQEQYF. CDR3 nucleotides: TGTGCCAGCAGTTACTCAAGACAGGGTCAAGAGCAGTACTTC.

This chain links TRBV2 with TRBJ2-6; 12 bases are a match to TRBD1. CDR1 and CDR2 (germline): SNHLY, FYNNEI. The V and J ends lost 7 bases and 2 bases, in that order; junction bases with no gene match: 6. This CDR3 is built from 17 residues. CDR3: CASNSGTGGAGANVLTF. The CDR3 DNA reads as TGTGCCAGCAACTCCGGGACAGGGGGCGCTGGGGCCAACGTCCTGACTTTC.

The chain links TRBV27 to TRBJ1-5, with D unresolved. Germline CDR1 and CDR2: MNHEY and SMNVEV (reference sequence). Trimming took off 2 bases at V and 4 bases at J, with 9 bases between the two ends. The CDR3 is made up of 14 amino acids. CDR3 nucleotides: TGTGCCAGCAGTTTAGAGGGTATGAATCAGCCCCAGCATTTT. This encodes CASSLEGMNQPQHF.

V usage is TRBV14 and J usage is TRBJ2-7; no reliable D call. TRBJ2-5 explains the end of the DNA better; the J call may be wrong. Per germline, CDR1 SGHDN and CDR2 FVKESK. CDR3 length: 12 residues. In DNA form, the CDR3 reads TGTGCCAGCAACAAGGGACAAGAGACCCAGTACTTC. Residues: CASNKGQETQYF.

The V and J genes are TRBV18 and TRBJ2-4; 9 nucleotides match TRBD1. The tail of the sequence fits TRBJ2-7 better, so the J call may be wrong. Germline CDR1 reads KGHSH; CDR2 reads LQKENI. The CDR3 length is 15 residues. The DNA for the CDR3 is TGTGCCAGCTCACCAACCGGGACAGGGTCGGGCGAGCAGTACTTC. Its protein product is CASSPTGTGSGEQYF.

The chain carries TRBV12-3 or TRBV12-4 and TRBJ2-1; 10 bases agree with TRBD2. The CDR3 contains 18 residues. The V segment lost 5 bases and the J segment 5 bases; nucleotides outside the gene matches: 15. The CDR3 DNA is TGTGCCAGCAGTGCCTCCCGCCAGCGGGAGGGCCCCCACAATGAGCAGTTCTTC. Protein sequence: CASSASRQREGPHNEQFF.

The chain uses TRBV4-2 and TRBJ2-4; 9 positions agree with TRBD2. The CDR3 covers 16 residues. Germline values: CDR1 LGHNA, CDR2 YNFKEQ. The J segment lost 13 bases and the V segment lost 0 bases, leaving 13 bases of the junction unmatched. The CDR3 DNA reads as TGTGCCAGCAGCCAAGATCGGGCGGGAGGGCCACAGGAGCAGTACTTC. This sequence encodes CASSQDRAGGPQEQYF.

V usage is TRBV7-2 and J usage is TRBJ2-3; perhaps D is TRBD1 or TRBD2 (6 bases each). Germline CDR1 SGHTA, CDR2 FQGNSA. V shed 1 base and J shed 0 bases, with 11 bases lying between them. CDR3 length: 16 residues. The chain's CDR3 is CASSLGGRGSTDTQYF. As DNA, the CDR3 is TGTGCCAGCAGCTTAGGGGGGCGGGGTAGCACAGATACGCAGTATTTT.

The V and J genes are TRBV5-1 and TRBJ2-5; D not certain. Looked up from germline, CDR1 is SGHRS and CDR2 is YFSETQ. This CDR3 comprises 14 residues. Trimming stripped 5 bases from V and 3 bases from J, with 14 bases between. Written as DNA, the CDR3 is TGCGCCAGCAGAGCTTTCGTGGCGGAAGAGACCCAGTACTTC. It is translated as CASRAFVAEETQYF.

The chain carries TRBV25-1 and TRBJ2-2; 8 positions agree with TRBD1. Germline lookup yields CDR1 MGHDK and CDR2 SYGVNS. V lost 5 bases to trimming and J lost 4 bases; unmatched junction nucleotides: 9. The CDR3 extends over 16 amino acids. This CDR3 is CASSPGTGRPTGELFF. For the CDR3, the DNA is TGTGCCAGCAGTCCCGGGACAGGAAGACCCACCGGGGAGCTGTTTTTT.

This chain's CDR3 is CSTRDPVGNQPQHF. DNA for the CDR3: TGCAGCACTCGGGACCCTGTCGGCAATCAGCCCCAGCATTTT. The chain couples TRBV20-1 to TRBJ1-5; tentative D call: TRBD1 (5 bases). The germline gives CDR1 DFQATT, CDR2 SNEGSKA (reference sequence). The CDR3 is made up of 14 amino acids.

In this sample, this clonotype turned up a few times. The gene calls are TRBV7-9 and TRBJ2-7; weak D call: TRBD2 (6 bases). V was pared by 1 base and J by 3 bases, with 13 bases between. The CDR3 is 15 residues long. In germline, CDR1 is SEHNR, CDR2 FQNEAQ (reference sequence). The CDR3 loop reads CASSLVGQGGYEQYF. The DNA for the CDR3 is TGTGCCAGCAGCTTAGTCGGCCAGGGAGGCTACGAGCAGTACTTC.

This clonotype was picked up one time. CDR3 nucleotides: TGTGCCAGCAGTAGACAGAAAGACTACGAGCAGTACTTC. This translates into CASSRQKDYEQYF. The rearrangement links TRBV6-1 to TRBJ2-7, with D perhaps TRBD1 (5 bases). This CDR3 has 13 residues. The germline V gene has CDR1 MNHNS and CDR2 SASEGT. V was trimmed by 5 bases and J by 3 bases, leaving 11 bases between them.

V is TRBV11-2 and J is TRBJ2-1, with D maybe TRBD1 (6 bases). The CDR3 length is 14 residues. V was trimmed by 3 bases and J by 5 bases, leaving 11 bases between them. Germline CDR1 is SGHAT and CDR2 is FQNNGV. The CDR3: CASSLDSSHNEQFF. Written as DNA, the CDR3 is TGTGCCAGCAGCTTGGACAGTTCCCACAATGAGCAGTTCTTC.

The V gene is TRBV29-1, the J gene TRBJ2-3; D gene uncertain. The CDR3 is made up of 14 amino acids. The ends were cut back, 3 bases at V and 0 bases at J, with 10 bases in the middle. Germline CDR1 and CDR2: SQVTM and ANQGSEA. DNA of the CDR3: TGCAGCGTTGACGCGGATTATAGCACAGATACGCAGTATTTT. Its translation: CSVDADYSTDTQYF.

This clonotype has only a few counts. The CDR3 region is CASSPQGYEQFF. The CDR3 nucleotides read TGTGCCAGCTCACCGCAGGGTTATGAGCAGTTCTTC. V and J are TRBV18 and TRBJ2-1; tentatively, D is TRBD1 (5 bases). Trimming stripped 3 bases from V and 8 bases from J, with 8 bases between. Germline CDR1 reads KGHSH; CDR2 reads LQKENI. This CDR3 has 12 residues. The variable domain in full, completed from reference TRBV18 and TRBJ2-1, reads NAGVMQNPRHLVRRRGQEARLRCSPMKGHSHVYWYRQLPEEGLKFMVYLQKENIIDESGMPKERFSAEFPKEGPSILRIQQVVRGDSAAYFCASSPQGYEQFFGPGTRLTVL.

Here the CDR3 DNA reads TGTGCCATCAGTGACCCGACATCGGCAGACTACAATGAGCAGTTCTTC. Protein product: CAISDPTSADYNEQFF. V is TRBV10-3 and J is TRBJ2-1; D is uncertain. The V end lost 3 bases, the J end lost 3 bases, and 15 bases lay between the germline ends. The CDR3 runs to 16 residues. CDR1 and CDR2 (germline): ENHRY, SYGVKD.

The CDR3 DNA sequence: TGCAGTGCTAGAGATCCCCGGGAGAACCACAATGAGCAGTTCTTC. It codes for CSARDPRENHNEQFF. This chain links TRBV20-1 with TRBJ2-1; possibly TRBD2 for D (6 bases). The CDR3 covers 15 residues. V shed 0 bases and J shed 5 bases, with 14 bases lying between them. Germline V gene sequence: CDR1 DFQATT, CDR2 SNEGSKA (reference sequence).

This rearrangement joins TRBV12-3 or TRBV12-4 to TRBJ2-1; TRBD2 is a possible D gene (6 bases). The CDR3 loop spans 14 amino acids. V was clipped by 4 bases and J by 6 bases, with 13 bases between them. The CDR3 is CASSSNRLVNEQFF. CDR3 in DNA: TGTGCCAGCAGTTCGAACAGACTAGTCAATGAGCAGTTCTTC.

Details on this clonotype: One end of the junction is discordant with germline, which a read error may explain. The V call is TRBV12-3 or TRBV12-4, the J call TRBJ2-1, with D unresolved. The CDR3 covers 15 residues. The CDR3 bases are TGTGCCGGCAGTTCCCCTGGCAGCTCCTACAATGAGCAGTTCTTC. Residues: CAGSSPGSSYNEQFF.

As for this clonotype: This may stem from a read error, because a much larger clone lies one nucleotide away. This chain connects TRBV20-1 to TRBJ2-3; D possibly corresponds to TRBD2 (5 bases). The CDR3 loop spans 15 amino acids. CDR1 is DFQATT and CDR2 is SNEGSKA in the germline V gene (reference sequence). The CDR3 loop is CSASAPIASTDAQYF. The CDR3 region has the DNA TGCAGTGCTAGCGCACCGATAGCTAGCACAGATGCGCAGTATTTT.

The chain uses TRBV6-5 and TRBJ2-4, with 9 bases lining up with TRBD2. V was clipped by 6 bases and J by 15 bases; unmatched bases: 15. The CDR3 sequence is 14 residues long. In germline, CDR1 is MNHEY, CDR2 SVGAGI. This CDR3 reads CASRQSGRSGRLYF. CDR3 coding DNA: TGTGCCAGCAGACAAAGCGGGAGGTCTGGTCGTTTGTACTTC.

J is TRBJ2-3 and V is TRBV6-5, with TRBD2 matching 7 bases. The CDR3 runs 15 residues. V gave up 7 bases and J gave up 2 bases; unmatched junction bases: 9. CDR1 and CDR2 (germline): MNHEY, SVGAGI. In nucleotides, the CDR3 is TGTGCCAGCACGTATACGGGGGGTCCCACAGATACGCAGTATTTT. Its translation: CASTYTGGPTDTQYF.

CDR3 protein: CASSLGGTPEQYF. The CDR3 DNA is TGTGCCAGCAGTTTGGGCGGGACTCCTGAGCAGTACTTC. The chain is built from TRBV28 and TRBJ2-5; TRBD2 might be the D (6 bases). V lost 3 bases, J lost 11 bases, and 16 bases lay in between. Per the germline V gene, CDR1 is MDHEN and CDR2 is SYDVKM. The CDR3 extends over 13 amino acids.

The chain joins TRBV3-1 to TRBJ2-1; TRBD2 is a possible D gene (6 bases). Trimming stripped 2 bases from V and 0 bases from J, with 11 bases between. This CDR3 contains 16 residues. CDR1 is LGHDT, CDR2 YNNKEL, per germline (reference sequence). In nucleotides, the CDR3 is TGTGCCAGCAGCCAAACCGGGACTCACTCCTACAATGAGCAGTTCTTC. Its protein product is CASSQTGTHSYNEQFF.

The chain couples TRBV29-1 to TRBJ2-7, with D possibly TRBD2 on 7 matching bases. V gave up 3 bases and J gave up 5 bases, with 14 bases separating them. CDR1 is SQVTM, CDR2 ANQGSEA, per germline. The CDR3 extends over 13 amino acids. CDR3 loop: CSVDRGAGDEQYF. The CDR3 nucleotides are TGCAGCGTTGATCGGGGGGCAGGGGACGAGCAGTACTTC.

The chain combines TRBV28 with TRBJ2-7; D possibly corresponds to TRBD1 (6 bases). The CDR3 extends over 16 amino acids. V was pared by 6 bases and J by 6 bases, with 24 bases between. Germline V gene sequence: CDR1 MDHEN, CDR2 SYDVKM. The CDR3 bases are TGTGCCAGCAGAAAGAAACAGGGTGCTAGAAGCCTCGAGCAGTACTTC. Translated, it gives CASRKKQGARSLEQYF.

This clonotype was counted only a few times. J is TRBJ1-4 and V is TRBV6-5; no definite D call. The germline CDR1 and CDR2 sequences are MNHEY and SVGAGI. V lost 2 bases and J 10 bases, leaving 14 bases between the germline ends. This CDR3 is 14 amino acids long. The CDR3 sequence is CASSYDAANAKLFF. The DNA of the CDR3 is TGTGCCAGCAGTTACGACGCCGCGAACGCAAAACTGTTTTTT.

At least ten counts were recorded for this clonotype. This chain links TRBV5-1 with TRBJ2-6; 11 positions agree with TRBD2. The CDR3 consists of 18 residues. Trimming removed 0 bases from V and 1 base from J; junction bases left unmatched: 3. Germline V gene data show CDR1 as SGHRS and CDR2 as YFSETQ. CDR3 nucleotide sequence: TGCGCCAGCAGCTTGGACGGGACTAGCGGATCTGGGGCCAACGTCCTGACTTTC. Translating it yields CASSLDGTSGSGANVLTF.

The chain has TRBV3-1 and TRBJ1-6; D is undetermined. V was cut by 4 bases and J by 7 bases, with 11 bases left in between. Germline CDR1 LGHDT, CDR2 YNNKEL (reference sequence). The CDR3 covers 14 residues. CDR3 region: CASSPGPGNSPLHF. The DNA for the CDR3 is TGTGCCAGCAGCCCGGGCCCAGGCAATTCACCCCTCCACTTT.

The chain links TRBV27 to TRBJ2-5, with 9 nucleotides matching TRBD1. Germline V gene data show CDR1 as MNHEY and CDR2 as SMNVEV (reference sequence). The CDR3 runs 14 residues. V dropped 1 base and J dropped 11; count of bases not matched to a gene: 8. CDR3 loop: CASSLWDRVYEQYF. The CDR3 DNA reads as TGTGCCAGCAGTTTATGGGACAGGGTTTATGAGCAGTACTTC.

In its sample, this clonotype was seen many times. J is TRBJ2-3 and V is TRBV12-3 or TRBV12-4; D is perhaps TRBD2 (5 bases). The V end was cut by 0 bases, the J end by 5 bases, with 9 bases between. This CDR3 spans 14 amino acids. CDR3: CASSLAGDLDTQYF. The CDR3 coding sequence is TGTGCCAGCAGTTTAGCGGGAGATCTAGATACGCAGTATTTT.